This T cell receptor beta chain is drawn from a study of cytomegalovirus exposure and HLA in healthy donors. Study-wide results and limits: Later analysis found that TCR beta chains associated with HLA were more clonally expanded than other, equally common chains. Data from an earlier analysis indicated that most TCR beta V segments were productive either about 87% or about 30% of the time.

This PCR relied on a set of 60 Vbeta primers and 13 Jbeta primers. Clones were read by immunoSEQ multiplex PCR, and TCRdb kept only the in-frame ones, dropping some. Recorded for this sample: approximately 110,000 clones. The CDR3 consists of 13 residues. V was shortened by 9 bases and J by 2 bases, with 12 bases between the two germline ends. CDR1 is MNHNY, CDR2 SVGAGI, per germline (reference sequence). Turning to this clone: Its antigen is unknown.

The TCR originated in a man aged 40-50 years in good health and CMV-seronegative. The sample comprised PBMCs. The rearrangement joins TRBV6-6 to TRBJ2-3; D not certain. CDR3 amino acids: CASALRHTDTQYF. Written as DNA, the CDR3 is TGTGCCAGTGCGCTGAGACACACAGATACGCAGTATTTT.